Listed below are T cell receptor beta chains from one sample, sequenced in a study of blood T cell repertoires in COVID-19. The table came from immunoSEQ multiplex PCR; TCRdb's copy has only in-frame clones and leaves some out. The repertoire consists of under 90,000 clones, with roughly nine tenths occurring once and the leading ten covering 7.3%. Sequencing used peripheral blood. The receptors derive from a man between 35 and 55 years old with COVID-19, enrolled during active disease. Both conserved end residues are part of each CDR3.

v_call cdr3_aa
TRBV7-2 CASSAGLAGQETQYF
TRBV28 CASKDRDSYNEQFF
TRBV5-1 CASSPKEGSYEQYF
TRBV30 CAWRKAGGNQETQYF
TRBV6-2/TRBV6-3 CASSYSPRDTQYF
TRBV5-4 CASSSGQINEKLFF
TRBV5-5 CASSREAAVGELFF
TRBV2 CASRTGSPLHF
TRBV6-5 CASTPSGQDTEAFF
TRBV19 CASSISYNEQFF
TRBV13 CASSFRQTEAFF
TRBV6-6 CATRDTANYGYTF
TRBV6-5 CASSRDRGYGYTF
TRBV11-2 CASSLTGGALESPLHF
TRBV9 CASSERGQFSGANVLTF
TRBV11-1 CASSLAGQTEETQYF
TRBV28 CASSGAGTSQETQYF
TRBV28 CASYEGVRDEQFF
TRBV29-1 CSVEDHRGSEAFF
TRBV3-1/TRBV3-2 CASSQDLRVGYTF
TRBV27 CASSLGGREETQYF
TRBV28 CASHGLNTDTQYF
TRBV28 CASSQTRRTGETQYF
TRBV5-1 CASSLKSGTGSSYEQYF
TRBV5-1 CASSFTTSGGETQYF
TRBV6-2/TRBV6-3 CASSYGGTGDYEQYF
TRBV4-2 CASSQESAGGLGGGELFF
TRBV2 CASSERGPGGIQYF
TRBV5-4 CASSPDRASTDTQYF
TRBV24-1 CATSDAGGTDTQYF
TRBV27 CASSSQGATGELFF
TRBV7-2 CASSKGTGGVWYF
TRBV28 CASTPAWASGNTIYF